This T cell receptor (beta chain) was identified during a study of tumor and adjacent non-tumor tissue in lung cancer. Findings and caveats of the study: Patients with more diverse tumor TCRs had worse survival.

Three rounds of nested PCR, following a modified ARM-PCR protocol, produced the TCRbeta library. TCRdb passed the multiplex PCR reads through MiXCR, listing each CDR3 protein once. The table lists some 66,000 distinct CDR3 sequences, 61% of them singletons. RNA was extracted from bulk tissue without any cell sorting. The normal lung tissue was taken more than 3 cm from the tumor edge. The CDR3 totals 18 residues. The germline CDR1 and CDR2 sequences are MNHEY and SVGEGT. A word on this clonotype: Its matching antigen is unknown. Compared with germline, one end of the junction differs, possibly owing to a read error.

The sequenced sample consisted of distant non-tumor lung tissue. The V and J genes are TRBV6-2 or TRBV6-3 and TRBJ2-5; TRBD1 matches 7 bases. The sequence derives from a man in his 70s with non-small cell lung cancer. The CDR3 loop reads CGSSQDFKLRGPQETQYF. In DNA form, the CDR3 reads TGTGGCAGCAGCCAGGACTTCAAACTAAGGGGGCCCCAGGAGACCCAGTACTTC.